What follows is one T cell receptor beta chain and its context. The sample contains more than one DNA sequence encoding this CDR3. V was pared by 5 bases and J by 3 bases, with 5 bases between. Germline lookup yields CDR1 MNHEY and CDR2 SVGAGI. The CDR3 runs to 12 residues. Clones were sequenced by immunoSEQ multiplex PCR, and TCRdb holds only the in-frame ones, with some missing. This sample carries some 140,000 clones, about 94% of them seen once, and the ten largest clones take about 5%. The sample originates from a study of control samples from healthy donors and cancer patients. Sequencing input: blood. The TCR comes from a man aged 35 to 55 in good health. The genes are TRBV6-5 and TRBJ1-3; D is unresolved. In DNA form, the CDR3 reads TGTGCCAGCAGTCCCGGTGGAAACACCATATATTTT. Translation: CASSPGGNTIYF.